These 11 T cell receptor beta chains share one sample of origin, sequenced in a study of CD8 T cells in ankylosing spondylitis. Each CDR3 protein is one row after TCRdb ran MiXCR on the 5' RACE reads. The sample includes 250,000 to 350,000 distinct CDR3 sequences, over 15% of them seen just once. Source material: blood, either unsorted or a sorted T cell fraction (not recorded which). These TCRs come from a male donor with ankylosing spondylitis or in good health (not recorded which).

This clonotype occurred a few times. The genes are TRBV5-1 and TRBJ2-3, with D possibly TRBD1 on 6 matching bases. This CDR3 contains 18 residues. Trimming stripped 0 bases from V and 1 base from J, with 18 bases between. Germline V gene sequence: CDR1 SGHRS, CDR2 YFSETQ. This chain's CDR3 is CASSLEITGSVGTDTQYF. The CDR3 DNA is TGCGCCAGCAGCTTGGAGATCACAGGGTCCGTGGGCACAGATACGCAGTATTTT.

This clonotype was seen more than once but under ten times. The chain couples TRBV5-5 to TRBJ2-3, with D perhaps TRBD2 (6 bases). The V end lost 1 base, the J end lost 1 base, and 13 bases lay between the germline ends. CDR3 length: 16 amino acids. Germline-derived CDR1 and CDR2 are SGHKS and YYEKEE (reference sequence). The CDR3 spells CASSLSIRGGTDTQYF. Written as DNA, the CDR3 is TGTGCCAGCAGCTTGTCTATCCGCGGGGGCACAGATACGCAGTATTTT.

This clonotype was observed at least ten times. The chain employs TRBV29-1 and TRBJ2-2, with D unclear. Germline V gene lookup returns CDR1 SQVTM and CDR2 ANQGSEA. Trimming stripped 6 bases from V and 2 bases from J, with 7 bases between. The CDR3 sequence is 12 residues long. The CDR3 spells CSVGSNTGELFF. The CDR3 bases are TGCAGCGTGGGAAGCAACACCGGGGAGCTGTTTTTT.

V gene TRBV5-6 combines with J gene TRBJ2-7; maybe TRBD1 (5 bases). This CDR3 contains 13 residues. V dropped 4 bases and J dropped 4 bases, with 12 bases sitting between them. Germline CDR1 reads SGHDT; CDR2 reads YYEEEE. Here the CDR3 reads CASSQTGMYEQYV. CDR3 in DNA: TGTGCCAGCAGCCAAACAGGAATGTACGAGCAGTACGTC.

The chain recombines TRBV20-1 with TRBJ2-3, with D hard to call. The germline V and J ends were trimmed by 1 base and 1 base, with 6 bases remaining between them. CDR1 and CDR2 (germline): DFQATT, SNEGSKA (reference sequence). This CDR3 region has 13 residues. The CDR3 DNA is TGCAGTGCTAGAGGGCAGCGCACAGATACGCAGTATTTT. Protein sequence: CSARGQRTDTQYF.

There are a few counts of this clonotype. The V call is TRBV5-1, the J call TRBJ2-3, with TRBD1 matching 8 bases. With 0 bases clipped from V and 2 bases from J, the junction kept 5 bases outside the gene matches. This CDR3 contains 16 residues. Germline CDR1 and CDR2: SGHRS and YFSETQ. The CDR3 DNA reads TGCGCCAGCAGCTTGGGCGGACAGGGCCACACAGATACGCAGTATTTT. It is translated as CASSLGGQGHTDTQYF.

The chain is built from TRBV12-3 or TRBV12-4 and TRBJ1-3; D gene uncertain. CDR3 size: 15 residues. V was shortened by 9 bases and J by 4 bases, with 19 bases between the two germline ends. DNA for the CDR3: TGTGCCAGTACTCGCCTACCCGGCGCAGGAAACACCATATATTTT. The encoded protein is CASTRLPGAGNTIYF.

This clonotype was counted a few times. The chain is built from TRBV11-2 and TRBJ2-1, with TRBD2 identical over 8 bases. With 5 bases clipped from V and 9 bases from J, the junction kept 9 bases outside the gene matches. This CDR3 region has 14 residues. Germline V gives CDR1 SGHAT, CDR2 FQNNGV. The CDR3 region is CASSPSRTSLEQFF. The CDR3 DNA follows: TGTGCCAGCAGCCCCTCCCGGACTAGCCTTGAGCAGTTCTTC.

The V and J genes are TRBV5-1 and TRBJ1-2, with a tentative D call TRBD1 (6 bases). The CDR3 spans 13 residues. CDR1 is SGHRS, CDR2 YFSETQ, per germline. The V and J ends lost 3 bases and 4 bases respectively, with 10 bases between them. CDR3 protein: CASSSDSGYGYTF. CDR3 DNA: TGCGCCAGCAGCTCGGACAGTGGCTATGGCTACACCTTC.

This rearrangement joins TRBV20-1 to TRBJ2-7; TRBD1 is a possible D gene (6 bases). The CDR3 length is 13 residues. The germline gives CDR1 DFQATT, CDR2 SNEGSKA (reference sequence). Between the trimmed V and J ends, which lost 5 bases and 2 bases, there was a span of 13 bases. CDR3 in DNA: TGCAGTGCTCAAGAGGGGGTGGCCTACGAGCAGTACGTC. Amino acids: CSAQEGVAYEQYV.

The chain recombines TRBV6-5 with TRBJ2-5; TRBD2 agrees at 8 bases. Germline CDR1 is MNHEY and CDR2 is SVGAGI. The CDR3 length is 17 residues. The J segment lost 2 bases and the V segment lost 2 bases, leaving 10 bases of the junction unmatched. This CDR3 reads CASSYGLVGGVQETQYF. The CDR3 DNA sequence: TGTGCCAGCAGTTACGGCTTAGTCGGGGGGGTGCAAGAGACCCAGTACTTC.